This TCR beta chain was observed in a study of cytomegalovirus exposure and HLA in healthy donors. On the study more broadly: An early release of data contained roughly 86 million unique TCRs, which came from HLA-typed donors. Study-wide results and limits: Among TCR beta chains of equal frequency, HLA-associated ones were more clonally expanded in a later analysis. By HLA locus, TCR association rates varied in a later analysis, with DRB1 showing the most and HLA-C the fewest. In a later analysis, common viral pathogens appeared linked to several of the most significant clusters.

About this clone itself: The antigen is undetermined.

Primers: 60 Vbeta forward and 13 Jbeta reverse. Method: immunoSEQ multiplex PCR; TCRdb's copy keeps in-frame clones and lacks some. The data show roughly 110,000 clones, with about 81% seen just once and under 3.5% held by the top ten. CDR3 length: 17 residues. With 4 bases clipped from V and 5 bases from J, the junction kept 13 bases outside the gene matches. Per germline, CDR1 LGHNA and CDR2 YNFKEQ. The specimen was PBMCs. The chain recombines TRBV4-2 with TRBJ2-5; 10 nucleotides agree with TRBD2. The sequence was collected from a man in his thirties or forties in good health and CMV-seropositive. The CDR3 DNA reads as TGTGCCAGCAGCCTTGTAGGAGCGGGGGGGCCAAGGGAGACCCAGTACTTC. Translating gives CASSLVGAGGPRETQYF.